Listed here are 3 T cell receptor beta chains from one sample, sequenced in a study of blood T cells in healthy people across ages. A sample-barcoded 5' primer and a J-beta primer mix were used in a second PCR of roughly 7 to 11 cycles. TCRdb independently ran MiXCR on the 5' RACE reads; one entry per CDR3 protein. The sample contains about 640,000 distinct CDR3 sequences, under 70% of which appear only once. The specimen was blood. The receptors were sampled from a man in his sixties in good health.

The chain uses TRBV29-1 and TRBJ2-1; maybe TRBD1 (5 bases). Trimming removed 5 bases from V and 9 bases from J, with 14 bases in between. Germline CDR1 SQVTM, CDR2 ANQGSEA. The CDR3 covers 12 residues. This chain's CDR3 is CSVIQDRFEQFF. The CDR3 DNA sequence: TGCAGCGTTATACAGGATAGATTTGAGCAGTTCTTC.

The chain uses TRBV25-1 and TRBJ1-2; no clear D. Germline CDR1 is MGHDK and CDR2 is SYGVNS. V lost 3 bases, J lost 8 bases, and 7 bases lay in between. There are 11 residues in the CDR3. The CDR3 region has the DNA TGTGCCAGCAGTGACACCCTGGGCTACACCTTC. Translated: CASSDTLGYTF.

The chain recombines TRBV28 with TRBJ2-5; D perhaps matches TRBD2 (7 bases). The CDR3 is 14 residues long. V lost 3 bases and J 3 bases, leaving 11 bases between the germline ends. The germline V gene has CDR1 MDHEN and CDR2 SYDVKM. The CDR3 bases are TGTGCCAGCAGTTTTGGGGGGGCTAAAGAGACCCAGTACTTC. It translates to CASSFGGAKETQYF.